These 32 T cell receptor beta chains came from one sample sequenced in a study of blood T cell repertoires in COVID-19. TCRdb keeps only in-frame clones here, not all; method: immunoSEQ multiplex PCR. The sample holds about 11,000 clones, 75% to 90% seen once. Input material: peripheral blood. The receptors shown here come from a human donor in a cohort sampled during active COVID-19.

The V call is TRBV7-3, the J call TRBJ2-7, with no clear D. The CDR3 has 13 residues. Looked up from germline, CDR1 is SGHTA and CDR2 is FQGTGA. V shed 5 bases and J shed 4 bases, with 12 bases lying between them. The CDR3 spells CASSHTPGYEQYF. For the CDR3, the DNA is TGTGCCAGCAGCCATACCCCCGGGTACGAGCAGTACTTC.

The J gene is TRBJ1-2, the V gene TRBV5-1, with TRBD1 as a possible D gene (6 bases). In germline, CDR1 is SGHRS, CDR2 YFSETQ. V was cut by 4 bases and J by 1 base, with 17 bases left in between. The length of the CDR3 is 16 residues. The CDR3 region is CASSRGVGQYNYGYTF. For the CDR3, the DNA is TGCGCCAGCAGCCGGGGGGTTGGACAGTATAACTATGGCTACACCTTC.

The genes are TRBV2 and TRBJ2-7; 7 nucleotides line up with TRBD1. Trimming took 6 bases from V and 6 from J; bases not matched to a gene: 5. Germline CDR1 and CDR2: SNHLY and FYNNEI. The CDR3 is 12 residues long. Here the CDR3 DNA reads TGTGCCAGCAGCCGACAGGGCGGCGAGCAGTACTTC. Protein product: CASSRQGGEQYF.

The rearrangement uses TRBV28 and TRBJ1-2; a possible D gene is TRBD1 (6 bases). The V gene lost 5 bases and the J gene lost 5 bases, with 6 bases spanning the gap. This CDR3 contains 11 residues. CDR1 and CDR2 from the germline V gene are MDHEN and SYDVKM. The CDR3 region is CASSGQYGYTF. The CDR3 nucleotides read TGTGCCAGCAGTGGACAGTATGGCTACACCTTC.

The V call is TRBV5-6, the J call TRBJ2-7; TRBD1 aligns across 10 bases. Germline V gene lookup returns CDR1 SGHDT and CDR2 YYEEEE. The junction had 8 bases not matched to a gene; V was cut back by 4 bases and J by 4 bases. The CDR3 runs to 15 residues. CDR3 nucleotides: TGTGCCAGCAGCCTAGATCCGGGACAGGGGTACGAGCAGTACTTC. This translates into CASSLDPGQGYEQYF.

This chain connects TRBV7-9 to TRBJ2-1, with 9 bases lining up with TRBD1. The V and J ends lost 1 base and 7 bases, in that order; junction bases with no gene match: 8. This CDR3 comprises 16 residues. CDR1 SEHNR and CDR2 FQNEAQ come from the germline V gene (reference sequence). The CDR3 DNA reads TGTGCCAGCAGCTTAGTGGGACAGGGCCTTTTAAATGAGCAGTTCTTC. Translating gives CASSLVGQGLLNEQFF.

The CDR3 sequence is CASSLAGDTGFYEQYF. CDR3 sequence (DNA): TGTGCCAGCAGCTTAGCTGGGGACACCGGATTCTACGAGCAGTACTTC. This sequence joins TRBV11-2 and TRBJ2-7, with D tentatively TRBD1 (6 bases). The CDR3 covers 16 residues. Germline V gene data show CDR1 as SGHAT and CDR2 as FQNNGV. V lost 1 base to trimming and J lost 3 bases, with 16 bases between them.

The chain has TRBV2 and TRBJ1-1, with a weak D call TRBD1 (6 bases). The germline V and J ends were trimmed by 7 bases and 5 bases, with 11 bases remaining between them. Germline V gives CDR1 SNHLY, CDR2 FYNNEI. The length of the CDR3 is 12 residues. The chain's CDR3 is CASNRELTEAFF. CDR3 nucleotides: TGTGCCAGCAACAGGGAATTGACTGAAGCTTTCTTT.

CDR3 protein: CASSPRDRAAEQYF. The DNA of the CDR3 is TGTGCCAGCAGCCCGCGGGACAGGGCCGCCGAGCAGTACTTC. J is TRBJ2-7 and V is TRBV3-1 (or the pseudogene TRBV3-2), with 9 bases matching TRBD1. Per germline, CDR1 LGHDT and CDR2 YNNKEL (reference sequence). V shed 4 bases and J 6 bases; nucleotides not matched to a gene: 7. The CDR3 consists of 14 residues.

The CDR3 spells CASSNGPGLRQETQYF. CDR3 bases: TGTGCCAGCAGTAACGGTCCGGGACTAAGGCAAGAGACCCAGTACTTC. The rearrangement links TRBV6-2 or TRBV6-3 to TRBJ2-5; TRBD2 aligns across 7 bases. Germline trimming cut 5 bases from V and 2 bases from J; bases unmatched to any gene: 11. The CDR3 is 16 amino acids. Germline CDR1 MNHEY, CDR2 SVGEGT.

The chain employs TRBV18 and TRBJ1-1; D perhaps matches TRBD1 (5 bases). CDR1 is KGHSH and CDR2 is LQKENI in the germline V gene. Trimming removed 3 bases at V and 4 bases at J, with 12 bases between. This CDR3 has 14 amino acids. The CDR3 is CASSPQFRATEAFF. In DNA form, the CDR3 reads TGTGCCAGCTCACCTCAATTCAGGGCCACTGAAGCTTTCTTT.

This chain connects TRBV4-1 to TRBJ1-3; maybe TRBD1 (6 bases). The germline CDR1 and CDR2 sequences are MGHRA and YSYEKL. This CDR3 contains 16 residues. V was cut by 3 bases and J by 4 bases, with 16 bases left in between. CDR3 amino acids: CASSQETWDIGNTIYF. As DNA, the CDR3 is TGCGCCAGCAGCCAGGAGACGTGGGACATAGGAAACACCATATATTTT.

CDR3 DNA: TGTGCCAGCAGCTCCCCCTGGGGGGGGAACTCTGGGGCCAACGTCCTGACTTTC. It is translated as CASSSPWGGNSGANVLTF. The chain couples TRBV7-9 to TRBJ2-6; 7 positions agree with TRBD2. The germline V gene encodes CDR1 SEHNR and CDR2 FQNEAQ (reference sequence). The ends lost 4 bases at V and 0 bases at J; junction bases unmatched: 9. The CDR3 spans 18 residues.

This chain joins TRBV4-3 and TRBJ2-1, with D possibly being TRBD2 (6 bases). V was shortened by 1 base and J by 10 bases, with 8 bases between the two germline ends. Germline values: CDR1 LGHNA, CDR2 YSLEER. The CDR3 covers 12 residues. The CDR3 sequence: CASSQAGEEQFF. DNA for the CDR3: TGCGCCAGCAGCCAAGCGGGGGAAGAGCAGTTCTTC.

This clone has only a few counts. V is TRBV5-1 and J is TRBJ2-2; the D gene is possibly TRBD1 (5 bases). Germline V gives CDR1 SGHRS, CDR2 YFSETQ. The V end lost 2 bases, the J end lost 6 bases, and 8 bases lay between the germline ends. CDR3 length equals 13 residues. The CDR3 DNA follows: TGCGCCAGCAGCTTTCAGGGTCCCGGGGAGCTGTTTTTT. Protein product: CASSFQGPGELFF.

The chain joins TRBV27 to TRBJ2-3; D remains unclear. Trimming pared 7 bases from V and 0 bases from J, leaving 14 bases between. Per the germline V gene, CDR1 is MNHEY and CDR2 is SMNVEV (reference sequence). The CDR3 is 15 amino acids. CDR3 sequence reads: CASNPEMYSTDTQYF. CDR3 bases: TGTGCCAGCAATCCAGAAATGTATAGCACAGATACGCAGTATTTT.

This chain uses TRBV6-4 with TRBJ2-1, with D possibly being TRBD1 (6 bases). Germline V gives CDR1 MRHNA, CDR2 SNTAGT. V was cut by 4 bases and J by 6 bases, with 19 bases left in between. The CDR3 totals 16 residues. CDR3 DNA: TGTGCCAGCAGTGCCCAGGGGTTCGGGATTACCAATGAGCAGTTCTTC. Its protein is CASSAQGFGITNEQFF.

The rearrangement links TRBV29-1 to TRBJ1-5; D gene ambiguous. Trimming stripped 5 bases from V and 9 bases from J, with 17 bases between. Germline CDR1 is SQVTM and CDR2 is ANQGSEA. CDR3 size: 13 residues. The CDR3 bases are TGCAGCGTTTCCGGGAGCGCCCTGGGGCCCCAGCATTTT. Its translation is CSVSGSALGPQHF.

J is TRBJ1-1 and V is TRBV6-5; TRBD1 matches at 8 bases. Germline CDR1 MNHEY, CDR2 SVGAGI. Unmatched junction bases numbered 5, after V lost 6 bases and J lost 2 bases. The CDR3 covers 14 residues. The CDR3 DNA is TGTGCCAGCAGCTATGACAGGGGAAACACTGAAGCTTTCTTT. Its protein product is CASSYDRGNTEAFF.

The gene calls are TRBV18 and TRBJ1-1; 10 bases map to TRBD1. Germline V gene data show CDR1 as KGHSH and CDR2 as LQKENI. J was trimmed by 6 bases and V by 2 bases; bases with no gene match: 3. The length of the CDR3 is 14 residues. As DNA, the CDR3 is TGTGCCAGCTCACCAGGGACAGGGGAGGCTGAAGCTTTCTTT. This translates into CASSPGTGEAEAFF. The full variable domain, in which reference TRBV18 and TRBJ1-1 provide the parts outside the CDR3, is NAGVMQNPRHLVRRRGQEARLRCSPMKGHSHVYWYRQLPEEGLKFMVYLQKENIIDESGMPKERFSAEFPKEGPSILRIQQVVRGDSAAYFCASSPGTGEAEAFFGQGTRLTVV.

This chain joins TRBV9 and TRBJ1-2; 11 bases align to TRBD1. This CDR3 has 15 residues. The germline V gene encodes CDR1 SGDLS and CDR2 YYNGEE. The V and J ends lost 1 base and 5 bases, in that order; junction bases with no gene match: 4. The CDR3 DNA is TGTGCCAGCAGCGTAAGGACAGGGGGCCCGTATGGCTACACCTTC. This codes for CASSVRTGGPYGYTF.

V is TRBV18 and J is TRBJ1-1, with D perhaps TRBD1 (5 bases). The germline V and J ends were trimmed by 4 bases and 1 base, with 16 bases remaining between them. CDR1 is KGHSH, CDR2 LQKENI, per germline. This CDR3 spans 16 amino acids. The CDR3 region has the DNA TGTGCCAGCTCACTGGGTTTGGGACTCAAGAACACTGAAGCTTTCTTT. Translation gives CASSLGLGLKNTEAFF.

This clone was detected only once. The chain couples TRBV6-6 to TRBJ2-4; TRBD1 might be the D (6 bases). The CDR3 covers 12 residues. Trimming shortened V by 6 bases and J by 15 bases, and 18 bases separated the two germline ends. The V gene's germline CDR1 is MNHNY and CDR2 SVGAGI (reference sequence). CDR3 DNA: TGTGCCAGCAGCTCAGGGGATAGGGGTTTGTACTTC. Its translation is CASSSGDRGLYF.

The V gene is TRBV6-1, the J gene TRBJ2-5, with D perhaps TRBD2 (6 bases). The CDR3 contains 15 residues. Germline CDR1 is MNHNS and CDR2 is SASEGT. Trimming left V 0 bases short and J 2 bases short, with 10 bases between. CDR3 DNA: TGTGCCAGCAGTGAAGCGCGGGGACGGCAAGAGACCCAGTACTTC. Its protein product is CASSEARGRQETQYF.

CDR3 sequence (DNA): TGTGCCAGCAGCCAAGGACAGAACTATGGCTACACCTTC. Translating it yields CASSQGQNYGYTF. The chain is built from TRBV14 and TRBJ1-2; TRBD1 might be the D (5 bases). The germline V gene encodes CDR1 SGHDN and CDR2 FVKESK. With 1 base removed from V and 2 bases from J, the gap between germline ends came to 5 bases. This CDR3 is built from 13 residues.

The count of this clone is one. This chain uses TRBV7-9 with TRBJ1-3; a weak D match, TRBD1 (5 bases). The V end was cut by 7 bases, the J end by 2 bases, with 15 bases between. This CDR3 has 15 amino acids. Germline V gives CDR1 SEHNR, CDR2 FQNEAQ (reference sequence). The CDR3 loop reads CASTSGGAAGNTIYF. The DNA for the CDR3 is TGTGCCAGCACCTCGGGAGGGGCGGCTGGAAACACCATATATTTT.

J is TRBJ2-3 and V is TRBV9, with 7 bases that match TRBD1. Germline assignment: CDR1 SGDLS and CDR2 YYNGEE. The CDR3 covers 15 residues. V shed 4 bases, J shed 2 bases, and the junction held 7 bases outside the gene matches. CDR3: CASSPIGQVTDTQYF. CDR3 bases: TGTGCCAGCAGCCCCATAGGACAGGTCACAGATACGCAGTATTTT.

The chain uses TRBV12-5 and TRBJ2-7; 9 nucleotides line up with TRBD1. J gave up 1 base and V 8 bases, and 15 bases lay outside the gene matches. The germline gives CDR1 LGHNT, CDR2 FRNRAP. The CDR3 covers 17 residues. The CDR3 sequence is CASKAVARDRASYEQYF. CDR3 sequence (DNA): TGTGCTAGTAAGGCGGTCGCCCGGGACAGGGCTTCCTACGAGCAGTACTTC.

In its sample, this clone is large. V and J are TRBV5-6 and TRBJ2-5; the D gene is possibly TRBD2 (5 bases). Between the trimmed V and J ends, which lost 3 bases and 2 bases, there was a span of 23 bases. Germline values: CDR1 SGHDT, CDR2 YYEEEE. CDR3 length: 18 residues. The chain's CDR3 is CASSYGEGEYVRQETQYF. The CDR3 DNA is TGTGCCAGCAGCTACGGAGAGGGAGAGTACGTGCGACAAGAGACCCAGTACTTC. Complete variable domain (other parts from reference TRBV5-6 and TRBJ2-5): DAGVTQSPTHLIKTRGQQVTLRCSPKSGHDTVSWYQQALGQGPQFIFQYYEEEERQRGNFPDRFSGHQFPNYSSELNVNALLLGDSALYLCASSYGEGEYVRQETQYFGPGTRLLVL.

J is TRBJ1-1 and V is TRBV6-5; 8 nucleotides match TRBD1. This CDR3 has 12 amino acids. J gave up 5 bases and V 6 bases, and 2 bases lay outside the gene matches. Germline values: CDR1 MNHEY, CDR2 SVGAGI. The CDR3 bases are TGTGCCAGCAGCAGACAGGGGACTGAAGCTTTCTTT. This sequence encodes CASSRQGTEAFF.

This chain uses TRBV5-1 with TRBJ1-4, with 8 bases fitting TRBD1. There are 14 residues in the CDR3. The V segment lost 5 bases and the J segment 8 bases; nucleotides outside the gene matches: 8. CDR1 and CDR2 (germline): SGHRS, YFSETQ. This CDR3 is CASRYTGGREKLFF. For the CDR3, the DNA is TGCGCCAGCAGATATACAGGGGGTAGAGAAAAACTGTTTTTT.

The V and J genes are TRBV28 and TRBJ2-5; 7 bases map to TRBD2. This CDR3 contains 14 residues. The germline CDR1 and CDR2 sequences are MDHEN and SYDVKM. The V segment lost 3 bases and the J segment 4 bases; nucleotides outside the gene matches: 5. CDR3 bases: TGTGCCAGCAGTTTCATCAGCGGGGCAGAGACCCAGTACTTC. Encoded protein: CASSFISGAETQYF.